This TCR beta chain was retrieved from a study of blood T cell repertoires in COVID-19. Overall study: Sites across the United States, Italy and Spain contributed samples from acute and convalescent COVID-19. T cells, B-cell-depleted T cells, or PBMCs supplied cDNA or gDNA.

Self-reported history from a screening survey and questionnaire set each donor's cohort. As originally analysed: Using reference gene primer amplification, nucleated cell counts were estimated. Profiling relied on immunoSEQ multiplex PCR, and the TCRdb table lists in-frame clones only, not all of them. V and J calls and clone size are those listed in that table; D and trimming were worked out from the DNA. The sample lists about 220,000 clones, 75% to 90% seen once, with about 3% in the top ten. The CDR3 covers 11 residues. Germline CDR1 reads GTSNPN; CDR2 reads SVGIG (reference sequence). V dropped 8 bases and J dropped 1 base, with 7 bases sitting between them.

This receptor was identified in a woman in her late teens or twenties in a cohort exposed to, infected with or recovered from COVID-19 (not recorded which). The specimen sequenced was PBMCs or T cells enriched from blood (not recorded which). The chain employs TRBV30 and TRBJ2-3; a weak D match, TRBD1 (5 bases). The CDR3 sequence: CALGGTDTQYF. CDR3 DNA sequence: TGTGCCCTAGGGGGCACAGATACGCAGTATTTT.